Listed here are 30 T cell receptor beta chains from one sample, sequenced in a study of blood T cell repertoires in COVID-19. Some clones are missing from TCRdb's copy, which holds only in-frame ones; the method was immunoSEQ multiplex PCR. The sample carries about 270,000 clones, 89% recorded once. The specimen was peripheral blood. These receptors all come from a man over 45 with acute or convalescent COVID-19.

J is TRBJ1-1 and V is TRBV7-3; tentatively, D is TRBD1 (6 bases). Per germline, CDR1 SGHTA and CDR2 FQGTGA. The CDR3 is 15 amino acids. Trimming pared 4 bases from V and 3 bases from J, leaving 15 bases between. The CDR3 here is CASSSQQGRHTEAFF. CDR3 coding DNA: TGTGCCAGCAGCTCCCAACAGGGTCGGCACACTGAAGCTTTCTTT.

This clone has a single count. The chain couples TRBV6-6 to TRBJ1-2; 8 positions agree with TRBD1. This CDR3 spans 12 amino acids. CDR1 is MNHNY, CDR2 SVGAGI, per germline (reference sequence). V lost 10 bases to trimming and J lost 8 bases; unmatched junction nucleotides: 9. CDR3 residues: CAITDRAGGYTF. The CDR3 region has the DNA TGTGCCATTACGGACAGGGCTGGGGGCTACACCTTC.

V and J are TRBV9 and TRBJ2-1; 9 positions agree with TRBD2. CDR1 is SGDLS and CDR2 is YYNGEE in the germline V gene. V was clipped by 6 bases and J by 4 bases; unmatched bases: 8. The length of the CDR3 is 15 residues. The CDR3 here is CASTSSGVSYNEQFF. The CDR3 DNA is TGTGCCAGCACCTCTAGCGGGGTCTCATACAATGAGCAGTTCTTC.

A word on this clone: A much larger clone differs by one base, so this may be a read error. The rearrangement links TRBV25-1 to TRBJ1-5; no definite D call. This CDR3 has 14 residues. Germline CDR1 and CDR2: MGHDK and SYGVNS. The V and J ends lost 3 bases and 0 bases respectively, with 6 bases between them. CDR3 nucleotide sequence: TGTGCCAGCAGTGACAGGTTTAGCAATCAGCCCCAGCATTTT. Translating gives CASSDRFSNQPQHF.

The chain has TRBV6-2 or TRBV6-3 and TRBJ1-1, with TRBD1 as a possible D gene (5 bases). V was trimmed by 4 bases and J by 1 base, leaving 10 bases between them. The CDR3 runs 14 residues. Per the germline V gene, CDR1 is MNHEY and CDR2 is SVGEGT. The CDR3 here is CASSLRGGNTEAFF. DNA for the CDR3: TGTGCCAGCAGTTTGCGGGGCGGGAACACTGAAGCTTTCTTT.

This clone was counted once. The chain joins TRBV19 to TRBJ2-7; possible D gene TRBD2, 6 bases. The germline V gene has CDR1 LNHDA and CDR2 SQIVND (reference sequence). The germline V and J ends were trimmed by 6 bases and 0 bases, with 18 bases remaining between them. The length of the CDR3 is 16 residues. CDR3 DNA sequence: TGTGCCAGTAGCCCTAAATGGGACTTAAGCTCCTACGAGCAGTACTTC. Its translation is CASSPKWDLSSYEQYF.

The chain couples TRBV11-1 to TRBJ2-5; D is ambiguous. Trimming pared 1 base from V and 5 bases from J, leaving 11 bases between. In germline, CDR1 is SGHAT, CDR2 FQDESV (reference sequence). The length of the CDR3 is 14 residues. The CDR3 DNA sequence: TGTGCCAGCAGCTTAGGTCAAATCGGGGAGACCCAGTACTTC. Amino acid sequence: CASSLGQIGETQYF.

V usage is TRBV5-1 and J usage is TRBJ1-1; no clear D. Trimming shortened V by 2 bases and J by 4 bases, and 9 bases separated the two germline ends. Per the germline V gene, CDR1 is SGHRS and CDR2 is YFSETQ. The CDR3 sequence is 13 residues long. The CDR3 region is CASSLFMSTEAFF. In DNA form, the CDR3 reads TGCGCCAGCAGCTTATTTATGTCCACTGAAGCTTTCTTT. Full variable domain (missing parts from reference TRBV5-1 and TRBJ1-1): KAGVTQTPRYLIKTRGQQVTLSCSPISGHRSVSWYQQTPGQGLQFLFEYFSETQRNKGNFPGRFSGRQFSNSRSEMNVSTLELGDSALYLCASSLFMSTEAFFGQGTRLTVV.

The rearrangement links TRBV18 to TRBJ2-2; 7 bases are shared with TRBD1. This CDR3 contains 18 residues. J lost 0 bases, V lost 3 bases, and 10 bases had no gene match. The germline V gene encodes CDR1 KGHSH and CDR2 LQKENI. The CDR3 DNA is TGTGCCAGCTCACCTTCCCTAGACAGGGCCTCGAACACCGGGGAGCTGTTTTTT. Translation: CASSPSLDRASNTGELFF. Drawing the rest from reference TRBV18 and TRBJ2-2, the complete variable domain is NAGVMQNPRHLVRRRGQEARLRCSPMKGHSHVYWYRQLPEEGLKFMVYLQKENIIDESGMPKERFSAEFPKEGPSILRIQQVVRGDSAAYFCASSPSLDRASNTGELFFGEGSRLTVL.

This chain uses TRBV6-5 with TRBJ1-6, with TRBD1 matching over 7 bases. Germline V gene sequence: CDR1 MNHEY, CDR2 SVGAGI. This CDR3 region has 16 residues. The V and J ends lost 4 bases and 7 bases, in that order; junction bases with no gene match: 10. The CDR3 protein is CASSSQWGTANSPLHF. CDR3 DNA sequence: TGTGCCAGCAGTTCCCAATGGGGGACAGCCAATTCACCCCTCCACTTT.

DNA of the CDR3: TGTGCCAGCAGCTTCGTCACAGGGGGCTCGGACTATGGCTACACCTTC. Its translation: CASSFVTGGSDYGYTF. J is TRBJ1-2 and V is TRBV7-9, with TRBD1 matching over 9 bases. This CDR3 is built from 16 residues. V was pared by 3 bases and J by 3 bases, with 8 bases of the junction left unmatched. Looked up from germline, CDR1 is SEHNR and CDR2 is FQNEAQ (reference sequence). The full variable domain, its missing parts supplied by reference TRBV7-9 and TRBJ1-2, is DTGVSQNPRHKITKRGQNVTFRCDPISEHNRLYWYRQTLGQGPEFLTYFQNEAQLEKSRLLSDRFSAERPKGSFSTLEIQRTEQGDSAMYLCASSFVTGGSDYGYTFGSGTRLTVV.

The genes are TRBV10-2 and TRBJ1-1; no clear D gene. Trimming cost V 6 bases and J 2 bases, with 10 bases left between them. Germline V gene data show CDR1 as WSHSY and CDR2 as SAAADI. This CDR3 is 13 amino acids long. The CDR3 protein is CASRVNRNTEAFF. The CDR3 DNA reads TGCGCCAGCAGAGTAAACAGAAACACTGAAGCTTTCTTT.

The V call is TRBV2, the J call TRBJ2-7; D possibly corresponds to TRBD2 (5 bases). CDR3 length: 12 residues. CDR1 is SNHLY, CDR2 FYNNEI, per germline. Between the trimmed V and J ends, which lost 11 bases and 5 bases, there was a span of 16 bases. In nucleotides, the CDR3 is TGTGCCTCCAGAGCGGTCGTCCACGAGCAGTACTTC. This gives the protein CASRAVVHEQYF.

The chain recombines TRBV18 with TRBJ1-4, with 7 bases lining up with TRBD1. The CDR3 has 13 residues. The germline V gene has CDR1 KGHSH and CDR2 LQKENI. Trimming removed 3 bases from V and 11 bases from J; junction bases left unmatched: 6. The CDR3 reads CASSPEGAVKLFF. As DNA, the CDR3 is TGTGCCAGCTCACCGGAGGGGGCGGTGAAACTGTTTTTT.

The V call is TRBV5-1, the J call TRBJ1-2, with D perhaps matching TRBD1 (6 bases). The CDR3 spans 13 residues. V dropped 4 bases and J dropped 6 bases, with 13 bases sitting between them. Looked up from germline, CDR1 is SGHRS and CDR2 is YFSETQ. The CDR3 DNA sequence: TGCGCCAGCAGCCGCGGCAGGGGAGATGGCTACACCTTC. Translated, it gives CASSRGRGDGYTF.

This chain uses TRBV5-1 with TRBJ2-3; D is uncertain. CDR1 SGHRS and CDR2 YFSETQ come from the germline V gene. V lost 0 bases, J lost 3 bases, and 5 bases lay in between. The CDR3 consists of 13 residues. CDR3: CASSLGITDTQYF. For the CDR3, the DNA is TGCGCCAGCAGCTTGGGTATAACAGATACGCAGTATTTT. The full variable domain, with the rest looked up from reference TRBV5-1 and TRBJ2-3, is KAGVTQTPRYLIKTRGQQVTLSCSPISGHRSVSWYQQTPGQGLQFLFEYFSETQRNKGNFPGRFSGRQFSNSRSEMNVSTLELGDSALYLCASSLGITDTQYFGPGTRLTVL.

This chain joins TRBV24-1 and TRBJ2-1; a possible D gene is TRBD1 (5 bases). Trimming left V 2 bases short and J 6 bases short, with 10 bases between. The germline CDR1 and CDR2 sequences are KGHDR and SFDVKD. This CDR3 comprises 14 residues. The CDR3 is CATSDSFQGNEQFF. CDR3 DNA: TGTGCCACCAGTGATTCCTTCCAGGGCAATGAGCAGTTCTTC.

This chain uses TRBV7-2 with TRBJ1-3; D is undetermined. With 7 bases removed from V and 1 base from J, the gap between germline ends came to 11 bases. The CDR3 contains 14 residues. Germline values: CDR1 SGHTA, CDR2 FQGNSA. CDR3 nucleotides: TGTGCCAGCATCTCCACCAGGTCTGGAAACACCATATATTTT. It yields the protein CASISTRSGNTIYF.

V usage is TRBV24-1 and J usage is TRBJ2-1; maybe TRBD1 (5 bases). The CDR3 is 15 amino acids. Germline CDR1 and CDR2: KGHDR and SFDVKD. The V gene lost 7 bases and the J gene lost 4 bases, with 16 bases spanning the gap. CDR3 amino acids: CATRGQGPQYNEQFF. For the CDR3, the DNA is TGTGCCACCAGGGGGCAAGGACCCCAGTACAATGAGCAGTTCTTC.

The V call is TRBV10-2, the J call TRBJ2-1; possibly TRBD2 for D (6 bases). Germline V lookup: CDR1 WSHSY, CDR2 SAAADI. Deletions cut 8 bases from V and 0 bases from J, with 11 bases between. The CDR3 runs 14 residues. CDR3 loop: CASGDWGSYNEQFF. The DNA for the CDR3 is TGCGCCAGCGGGGACTGGGGCTCCTACAATGAGCAGTTCTTC.

The chain combines TRBV15 with TRBJ2-7, with 10 bases matching TRBD1. The CDR3 consists of 15 residues. CDR1 is LNHNV, CDR2 YYDKDF, per germline (reference sequence). V gave up 0 bases and J gave up 2 bases; unmatched junction bases: 1. The CDR3 nucleotides are TGTGCCACCAGCAGAGAAGGACAGGGGGCCTACGAGCAGTACTTC. Its protein is CATSREGQGAYEQYF. The full variable domain, with the rest looked up from reference TRBV15 and TRBJ2-7, is DAMVIQNPRYQVTQFGKPVTLSCSQTLNHNVMYWYQQKSSQAPKLLFHYYDKDFNNEADTPDNFQSRRPNTSFCFLDIRSPGLGDTAMYLCATSREGQGAYEQYFGPGTRLTVT.

The chain links TRBV5-1 to TRBJ1-2; 12 bases are shared with TRBD1. Trimming took 2 bases from V and 0 from J; bases not matched to a gene: 2. Germline CDR1 is SGHRS and CDR2 is YFSETQ. This CDR3 has 16 residues. The CDR3 coding sequence is TGCGCCAGCAGCTTAGGGGACAGGGGGCCTAACTATGGCTACACCTTC. Protein sequence: CASSLGDRGPNYGYTF.

V usage is TRBV18 and J usage is TRBJ1-1, with D uncertain. Germline CDR1 KGHSH, CDR2 LQKENI. The V and J ends lost 6 bases and 3 bases respectively, with 14 bases between them. This CDR3 has 14 amino acids. CDR3 nucleotides: TGTGCCAGCTCGGTTAGCAGTTGGGACACTGAAGCTTTCTTT. This sequence encodes CASSVSSWDTEAFF. The full variable domain, with the rest looked up from reference TRBV18 and TRBJ1-1, is NAGVMQNPRHLVRRRGQEARLRCSPMKGHSHVYWYRQLPEEGLKFMVYLQKENIIDESGMPKERFSAEFPKEGPSILRIQQVVRGDSAAYFCASSVSSWDTEAFFGQGTRLTVV.

The chain employs TRBV6-5 and TRBJ1-2; 7 bases match TRBD1. The junction had 14 bases not matched to a gene; V was cut back by 6 bases and J by 7 bases. There are 15 residues in the CDR3. Germline V gene data show CDR1 as MNHEY and CDR2 as SVGAGI. The CDR3 protein is CASRHQPSQGTGYTF. Here the CDR3 DNA reads TGTGCCAGCAGACATCAGCCCTCACAGGGGACTGGCTACACCTTC.

The chain uses TRBV11-2 and TRBJ1-5, with 7 bases identical to TRBD1. With V trimmed by 5 bases and J by 3 bases, 4 bases remained unmatched. Germline loops: CDR1 SGHAT, CDR2 FQNNGV. CDR3 length equals 14 residues. CDR3 residues: CASSTTGNNQPQHF. DNA for the CDR3: TGTGCCAGCAGCACGACAGGGAACAATCAGCCCCAGCATTTT. Looking up the rest from reference TRBV11-2 and TRBJ1-5 gives the full variable domain: EAGVAQSPRYKIIEKRQSVAFWCNPISGHATLYWYQQILGQGPKLLIQFQNNGVVDDSQLPKDRFSAERLKGVDSTLKIQPAKLEDSAVYLCASSTTGNNQPQHFGDGTRLSIL.

The chain is built from TRBV30 and TRBJ1-1; D is perhaps TRBD1 (5 bases). The CDR3 contains 14 residues. Germline V lookup: CDR1 GTSNPN, CDR2 SVGIG (reference sequence). The V end lost 5 bases, the J end lost 1 base, and 14 bases lay between the germline ends. The CDR3 DNA is TGTGCCTGGGAGCCGCGGGGGAGGAACACTGAAGCTTTCTTT. It yields the protein CAWEPRGRNTEAFF.

The gene calls are TRBV28 and TRBJ1-2; D possibly corresponds to TRBD1 (6 bases). V was pared by 9 bases and J by 4 bases, with 15 bases between. CDR1 and CDR2 (germline): MDHEN, SYDVKM. CDR3 length: 13 amino acids. The DNA for the CDR3 is TGTGCCAGTGGGAGGGGGAATTCCTATGGCTACACCTTC. Its translation: CASGRGNSYGYTF.

The V gene is TRBV7-3, the J gene TRBJ2-2; tentatively, D is TRBD1 (5 bases). This CDR3 has 14 amino acids. CDR1 is SGHTA and CDR2 is FQGTGA in the germline V gene. The V end lost 7 bases, the J end lost 4 bases, and 13 bases lay between the germline ends. CDR3 sequence reads: CASTQGLSTGELFF. The CDR3 DNA reads TGTGCCAGCACCCAGGGCCTCAGCACCGGGGAGCTGTTTTTT.

The rearrangement links TRBV6-5 to TRBJ2-3; 11 nucleotides line up with TRBD1. Germline CDR1 MNHEY, CDR2 SVGAGI. The CDR3 runs 15 residues. Trimming at V came to 5 bases and at J to 2 bases, leaving 3 bases not matched to a gene. The CDR3 bases are TGTGCCAGCAGTAGGGACAGGGGGTACACAGATACGCAGTATTTT. It codes for CASSRDRGYTDTQYF.

This clone came up once. The V gene is TRBV5-6, the J gene TRBJ1-5; D is perhaps TRBD1 (5 bases). This CDR3 has 15 amino acids. The V end lost 0 bases, the J end lost 7 bases, and 14 bases lay between the germline ends. Germline V gene sequence: CDR1 SGHDT, CDR2 YYEEEE. CDR3: CASSLAPQGSQPQHF. DNA of the CDR3: TGTGCCAGCAGCTTGGCCCCCCAGGGAAGCCAGCCCCAGCATTTT.